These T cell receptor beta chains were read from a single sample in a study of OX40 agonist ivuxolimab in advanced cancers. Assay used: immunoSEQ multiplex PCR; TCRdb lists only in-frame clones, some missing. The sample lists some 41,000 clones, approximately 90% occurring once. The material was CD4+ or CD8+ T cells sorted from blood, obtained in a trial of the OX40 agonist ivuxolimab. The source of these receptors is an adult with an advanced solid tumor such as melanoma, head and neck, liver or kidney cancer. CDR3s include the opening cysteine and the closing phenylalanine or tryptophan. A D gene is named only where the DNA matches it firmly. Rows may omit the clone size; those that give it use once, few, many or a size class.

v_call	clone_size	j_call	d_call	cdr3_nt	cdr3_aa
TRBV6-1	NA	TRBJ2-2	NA	TGTGCCAGCAGTGAATGGGTGACCGGGGAGCTGTTTTTT	CASSEWVTGELFF
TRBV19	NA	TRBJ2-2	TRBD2	TGTGCCAGTAGTGCCCGCCCCGTGGGGGGGGCCGGGGAGCTGTTTTTT	CASSARPVGGAGELFF
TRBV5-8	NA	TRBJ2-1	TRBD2	TGTGCCAGCAGCTTGTCGGGACTAGCGGGAGTCATCGGGTCCTACAATGAGCAGTTCTTC	CASSLSGLAGVIGSYNEQFF
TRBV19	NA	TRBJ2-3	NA	TGTGCCAGTAGTATAAGGGGAGTCGCAGATACGCAGTATTTT	CASSIRGVADTQYF
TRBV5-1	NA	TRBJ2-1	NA	TGCGCCAGCAGCTTGGAGGGCGAGAACAATGAGCAGTTCTTC	CASSLEGENNEQFF
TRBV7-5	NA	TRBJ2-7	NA	TGTGCCAGAAGCTTAGAGGCTAGCGGGATGTGGGAGCAGTACTTC	CARSLEASGMWEQYF
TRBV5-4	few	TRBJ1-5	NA	TGTGCCAGCAGCCACGAGGGCAGTCCTAATCAGCCCCAGCATTTT	CASSHEGSPNQPQHF
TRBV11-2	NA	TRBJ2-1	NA	TGTGCCAGCAGCTCTCCGCCAAACAATGAGCAGTTCTTC	CASSSPPNNEQFF
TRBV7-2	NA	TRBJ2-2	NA	TGTGCCAGCAGCTTAGGTAGCGGTAACACCGGGGAGCTGTTTTTT	CASSLGSGNTGELFF
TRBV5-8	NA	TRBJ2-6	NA	TGTGCCAGCAGCTTGCTTAGACCCTCTGGGGCCAACGTCCTGACTTTC	CASSLLRPSGANVLTF
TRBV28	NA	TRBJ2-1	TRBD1	TGTGCCAGTTCGACCGGGACAGCGTCTAAAAGGGGTGAGCAGTTCTTC	CASSTGTASKRGEQFF
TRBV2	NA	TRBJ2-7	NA	TGTGCCAGCAGCGTTCCGCAGGAGCAGTACTTC	CASSVPQEQYF
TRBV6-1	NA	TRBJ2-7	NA	TGTGCCAGCAGTGCGGCGGGTCTGGTCGAGCAGTACTTC	CASSAAGLVEQYF
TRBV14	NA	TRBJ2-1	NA	TGTGCCAGCAGCCAATTTATGCTAGCGTACAATGAGCAGTTCTTC	CASSQFMLAYNEQFF
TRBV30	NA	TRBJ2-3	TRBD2	TGTGCCTGGAAATCGACTAGCGGTACAGATACGCAGTATTTT	CAWKSTSGTDTQYF
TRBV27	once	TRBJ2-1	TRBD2	TGTGCCAGCAGTTTATTTCTGACTAGCCTTGCTGTGGATGAGCAGTTCTTC	CASSLFLTSLAVDEQFF
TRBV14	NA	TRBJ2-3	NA	TGTGCCAGCAGCCAAGATCAGCGGGCGGACACAGATACGCAGTATTTT	CASSQDQRADTDTQYF
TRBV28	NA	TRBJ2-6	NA	TGTGCCAGCAGTTTATACAGAGCTGGGGCCAACGTCCTGACTTTC	CASSLYRAGANVLTF
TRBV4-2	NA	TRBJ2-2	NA	TGTGCCAGCAGCCAAGCCAGCGGCACTACCGGCACCGGGGAGCTGTTTTTT	CASSQASGTTGTGELFF
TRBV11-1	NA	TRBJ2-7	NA	TGTGCCAGCAGCTTAGCCCCTGCGCGGTACGAGCAGTACTTC	CASSLAPARYEQYF
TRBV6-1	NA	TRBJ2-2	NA	TGTGCCAGCAGGGAGGGACGGTTAGGCACCGGGGAGCTGTTTTTT	CASREGRLGTGELFF
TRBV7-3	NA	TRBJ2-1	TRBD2	TGTGCCAGCAGCTTAAGTAGCGGGAGGGCCCATGAGCAGTTCTTC	CASSLSSGRAHEQFF
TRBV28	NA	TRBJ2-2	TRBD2	TGTGCCAGCAAGGACGGGAGGGCCCAGATTCGCACCGGGGAGCTGTTTTTT	CASKDGRAQIRTGELFF
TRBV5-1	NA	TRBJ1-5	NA	TGCGCCAGCAGCCGAGGGGAAAATCAGCCCCAGCATTTT	CASSRGENQPQHF
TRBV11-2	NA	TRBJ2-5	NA	TGTGCCAGCAGCGAGAGGACATCTCAAGAGACCCAGTACTTC	CASSERTSQETQYF
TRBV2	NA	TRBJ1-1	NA	TGTGCCAGCAGTGAACGAGCTGGGGACGCTGAAGCTTTCTTT	CASSERAGDAEAFF
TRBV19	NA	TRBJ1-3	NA	TGTGCCAGTAAAGACAGCCTTTACTCTGGAAACACCATATATTTT	CASKDSLYSGNTIYF
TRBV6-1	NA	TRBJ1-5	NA	TGTGCCAGCATGCGGAGGTTTGATAGCAATCAGCCCCAGCATTTT	CASMRRFDSNQPQHF
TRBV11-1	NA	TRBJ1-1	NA	TGTGCCAGCAGCTTAGCCATGGGGGAAGCTTTCTTT	CASSLAMGEAFF
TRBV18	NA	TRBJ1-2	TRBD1	TGTGCCAGCTCGCCGGGACAGGGGGCTGGCTATGGCTACACCTTC	CASSPGQGAGYGYTF
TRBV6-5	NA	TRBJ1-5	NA	TGTGCCATACACTCCGAGGGTTTCAGCAATCAGCCCCAGCATTTT	CAIHSEGFSNQPQHF
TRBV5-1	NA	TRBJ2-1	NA	TGCGCCAGCACCTCAGGAGGGGGGGCGGATGAGCAGTTCTTC	CASTSGGGADEQFF
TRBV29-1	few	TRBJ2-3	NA	TGCAGCGTTGAACACAATCCAGATACGCAGTATTTT	CSVEHNPDTQYF
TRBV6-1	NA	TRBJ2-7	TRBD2	TGTGCCAGCAGTTTCCGGGACGGAGGACTAGGACGGCACTTC	CASSFRDGGLGRHF
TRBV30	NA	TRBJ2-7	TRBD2	TGTGCCTGGACCACGGGAGGGAATGTTTACGAGCAGTACTTC	CAWTTGGNVYEQYF
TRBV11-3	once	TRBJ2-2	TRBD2	TGTGCCAGCAGCTCAGGAGTAGCGGGGTACACCGGGGAGCTGTTTTTT	CASSSGVAGYTGELFF
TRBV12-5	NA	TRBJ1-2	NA	TGTGCTAGTGGTGTCGCGAGGATCTATGGCTACACCTTC	CASGVARIYGYTF
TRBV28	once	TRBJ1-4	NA	TGTGCCAGCAGTTTACTAGGCCCAAATGAAAAACTGTTTTTT	CASSLLGPNEKLFF
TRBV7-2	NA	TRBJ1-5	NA	TGTGCCAGCAGCTTTTCGTTCAGGGGTCGAAATCAGCCCCAGCATTTT	CASSFSFRGRNQPQHF
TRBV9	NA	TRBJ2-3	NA	TGTGCCAGCAGCGTAGAAGAGCTTCAAGATACGCAGTATTTT	CASSVEELQDTQYF
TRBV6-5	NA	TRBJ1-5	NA	TGTGCCAGCAGTTACGCGCGTGGGAGCAATCAGCCCCAGCATTTT	CASSYARGSNQPQHF
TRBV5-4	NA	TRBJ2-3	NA	TGTGCCAGCAGCTTGGGGGTAAGCACAGATACGCAGTATTTT	CASSLGVSTDTQYF
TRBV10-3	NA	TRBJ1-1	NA	TGTGCCATCAGAAATCCTACAGGCCGGAACACTGAAGCTTTCTTT	CAIRNPTGRNTEAFF
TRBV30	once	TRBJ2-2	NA	TGTGCCAAAGAGAAGGGGAACACCGGGGAGCTGTTTTTT	CAKEKGNTGELFF
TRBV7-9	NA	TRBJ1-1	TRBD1	TGTGCCAGCAGCTCCCGAGGGACAGTCATGAACACTGAAGCTTTCTTT	CASSSRGTVMNTEAFF
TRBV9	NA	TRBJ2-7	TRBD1	TGTGCCAGCAGCGTGGCATACAGGGGCGCTAAACAGTACTTC	CASSVAYRGAKQYF
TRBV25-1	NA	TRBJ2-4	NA	TGTGCCAGCAGTGACAGGGAGGTTGTGAACATTCAGTACTTC	CASSDREVVNIQYF
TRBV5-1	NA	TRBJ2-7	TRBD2	TGCGCCAGCAGCTTCCCCTCTAGCGGGAGGTTTGTCTACGAGCAGTACTTC	CASSFPSSGRFVYEQYF
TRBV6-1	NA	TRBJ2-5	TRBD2	TGTGCCAGCAGCCCCACTAGCGGAGCCCAAGAGGCCCAGTACTTC	CASSPTSGAQEAQYF
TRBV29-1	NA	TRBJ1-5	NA	TGCCCGGACCGCAGGAATAAGGGTCAGCCCCAGCATTTT	CPDRRNKGQPQHF
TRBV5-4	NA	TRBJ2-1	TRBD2	TGTGCCAGCAGCTTCCCCCTAGCGGGCTCCTACAATGAGCAGTTCTTC	CASSFPLAGSYNEQFF
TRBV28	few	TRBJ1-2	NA	TGTGCCAGCAGTTTTCTGTATGGCTACACCTTC	CASSFLYGYTF
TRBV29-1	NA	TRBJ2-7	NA	TGCAGCGTTGAAGACAGGGCCTACGAGCAGTACTTC	CSVEDRAYEQYF